This T cell receptor (beta chain) was recovered during a study of T cells in tumors after PD-1 blockade. Turning to the study itself: Patients had no prior checkpoint blockade, systemic immunosuppressants, or anti-cancer therapy within 4 weeks. Some patients also took daily vismodegib 150 mg during anti-PD-1 treatment. On average, peripheral blood gave 100,000 to 140,000 TCR templates and some 37,000 unique clonotypes.

This clone was observed a single time. Per germline, CDR1 SQVTM and CDR2 ANQGSEA. This CDR3 comprises 15 residues. V was cut by 4 bases and J by 0 bases, with 15 bases left in between. Clones were sequenced by immunoSEQ multiplex PCR, and TCRdb holds only the in-frame ones, with some missing. In the table there are 55,000 to 65,000 clones, around 77% of which are singletons. Template: tumor biopsy or peripheral blood genomic DNA, roughly 600-6,004 ng per sample. The sequence was obtained from a human donor with basal cell carcinoma. The sample in question was PBMCs, obtained before anti-PD-1 treatment. This sequence joins TRBV29-1 and TRBJ1-2, with D possibly TRBD1 on 5 matching bases. The CDR3 region is CSVGRDRTTNYGYTF. In DNA, the CDR3 is TGCAGCGTTGGCCGGGACCGGACTACTAACTATGGCTACACCTTC. Drawing the rest from reference TRBV29-1 and TRBJ1-2, the complete variable domain is SAVISQKPSRDICQRGTSLTIQCQVDSQVTMMFWYRQQPGQSLTLIATANQGSEATYESGFVIDKFPISRPNLTFSTLTVSNMSPEDSSIYLCSVGRDRTTNYGYTFGSGTRLTVV.